Listed below are T cell receptor beta chains from one sample, sequenced in a study of blood T cell repertoires in COVID-19. Repertoires were generated with immunoSEQ multiplex PCR, while TCRdb's copy carries only in-frame clones and drops some. This table has 140,000 to 150,000 clones, 65% to 90% appearing once. The sequenced sample consisted of peripheral blood. The receptors stem from a human donor in a cohort sampled during active COVID-19. Both conserved end residues are part of each CDR3. The D gene is left open where the match is weak. The size entry is marked missing in some rows and otherwise reads once, few, many or a size class.

j_gene	v_gene	d_gene	abundance	CDR3nt	CDR3aa
TRBJ2-2	TRBV7-8	TRBD1	.	TGTGCCAGCAGCTTAGAAGGACAGGGGTACACCGGGGAGCTGTTTTTT	CASSLEGQGYTGELFF
TRBJ1-2	TRBV23-1	TRBD1	.	TGCGCCAGCCATTCTAGCCGGGACAGGGGGCGGGTTAACTATGGCTACACCTTC	CASHSSRDRGRVNYGYTF
TRBJ1-6	TRBV28	.	.	TGTGCCAGCACGCGGGCAGCGAATTCACCCCTCCACTTT	CASTRAANSPLHF
TRBJ2-7	TRBV28	TRBD2	few	TGTGCCAGCAGTATCAGCGGGACCAGCTCCTACGAGCAGTACTTC	CASSISGTSSYEQYF
TRBJ2-7	TRBV6-2/TRBV6-3	TRBD2	.	TGTGCCAGCAGCCAAGCGGGAGCGGGTTACGAGCAGTACTTC	CASSQAGAGYEQYF
TRBJ2-3	TRBV7-2	TRBD2	.	TGTGCCAGCAGCAGGACTAGCGGGAGTGGCACAGATACGCAGTATTTT	CASSRTSGSGTDTQYF
TRBJ2-2	TRBV28	.	.	TGTGCCAGCAGTACCACGGGACAAAGGAACACCGGGGAGCTGTTTTTT	CASSTTGQRNTGELFF
TRBJ2-7	TRBV7-8	.	.	TGTGCCAGCAGCCCCGGCACGGGGTATTACTACGAGCAGTACTTC	CASSPGTGYYYEQYF
TRBJ2-1	TRBV5-1	.	.	TGCGCCAGCAGCCGACTAGTTAATGAGCAGTTCTTC	CASSRLVNEQFF
TRBJ2-5	TRBV10-3	TRBD1	.	TGTGCCATCAGTTGGGGACAGGGGGAAGAGACCCAGTACTTC	CAISWGQGEETQYF
TRBJ2-6	TRBV24-1	.	.	TGTGCCACCAGTGGGACATTGGCGGGGGCCAACGTCCTGACTTTC	CATSGTLAGANVLTF
TRBJ2-7	TRBV6-4	TRBD1	.	TGTGCCAGCAGTGAAGAAGTAGGACAGGGATACGAGCAGTACTTC	CASSEEVGQGYEQYF
TRBJ2-7	TRBV28	TRBD2	.	TGTGCCAGCAGTTCCGGACTAGCGGGACGCGAGCAGTACTTC	CASSSGLAGREQYF
TRBJ2-7	TRBV7-3	TRBD2	.	TGTGCCAGCAGCACTTTAGCGGGGGGAAACTACGAGCAGTACTTC	CASSTLAGGNYEQYF
TRBJ2-1	TRBV28	TRBD2	.	TGTGCCAGCAGTTTGATTAGCGGGAGAGGGAGGGGCAATGAGCAGTTCTTC	CASSLISGRGRGNEQFF
TRBJ2-1	TRBV7-9	.	.	TGTGCCAGCAGCTTAGTCCCTAGGGGGAGGGCCGCGAGGTACAATGAGCAGTTCTTC	CASSLVPRGRAARYNEQFF
TRBJ1-6	TRBV9	TRBD1	.	TGTGCCAGCAGCTCGGGACAGATGTACTCCTATAATTCACCCCTCCACTTT	CASSSGQMYSYNSPLHF
TRBJ2-3	TRBV28	.	few	TGTGCCAGCAGCGCCACCGGTGTTGATACGCAGTATTTT	CASSATGVDTQYF
TRBJ2-1	TRBV7-9	TRBD2	.	TGTGCCAGCAGCTCTGCCGGGACTAGCGGGAGTCACGGGAATGAGCAGTTCTTC	CASSSAGTSGSHGNEQFF
TRBJ2-7	TRBV2	.	.	TGTGCCAGCAGGGTCGGAGCAGGGATCTACGAGCAGTACTTC	CASRVGAGIYEQYF
TRBJ2-7	TRBV5-1	TRBD1	.	TGCGCCAGCAGCTTGCGGGGACAGGCTACCTACGAGCAGTACTTC	CASSLRGQATYEQYF
TRBJ2-2	TRBV18	.	.	TGTGCCAGCTCAAACCGGACTTCCGGGGAGCTGTTTTTT	CASSNRTSGELFF
TRBJ2-2	TRBV27	.	.	TGTGCCAGCAGTCCGGACAGAGGGGCCACCGGGGAGCTGTTTTTT	CASSPDRGATGELFF
TRBJ2-1	TRBV18	TRBD1	.	TGTGCCAGCTCACCAAGGAGGGAGGCATTGTGGGGACAGGGAGGTGACAATGAGCAGTTCTTC	CASSPRREALWGQGGDNEQFF
TRBJ1-2	TRBV19	TRBD1	many	TGTGCCAGTAGTATTCGGGGACAGGGACATGGCTACACCTTC	CASSIRGQGHGYTF
TRBJ2-1	TRBV2	.	.	TGTGCGCAACGGACACTGTCCCACTCCTACAATGAGCAGTTCTTC	CAQRTLSHSYNEQFF
TRBJ2-2	TRBV5-1	.	.	TGCGCCAGCAGCTTGCCCAGCGGGAACACCGGGGAGCTGTTTTTT	CASSLPSGNTGELFF
TRBJ1-5	TRBV18	TRBD1	.	TGTGCCAGCTCGACAGGACAGGGCGAACAGCCCCAGCATTTT	CASSTGQGEQPQHF
TRBJ1-3	TRBV2	.	once	TGTGCCAGCAGTGGAGGGTGGCCCGGAAACACCATATATTTT	CASSGGWPGNTIYF
TRBJ2-7	TRBV6-2/TRBV6-3	TRBD1	.	TGTGCCAGCAGTTACAGCGGGACAGGGTTTGAGCAGTACTTC	CASSYSGTGFEQYF
TRBJ2-7	TRBV24-1	.	few	TGTGCCACCAGTGATTTAGCAGGTTACGAGCAGTACTTC	CATSDLAGYEQYF
TRBJ2-5	TRBV18	TRBD2	.	TGTGCCAGCTCACCACTCTTTGGGCTAGCGGGAGAGGAGGGGACCCAGTACTTC	CASSPLFGLAGEEGTQYF
TRBJ1-1	TRBV5-1	.	once	TGCGCCAGCCGCGCCGGGGTCGGGAACACTGAAGCTTTCTTT	CASRAGVGNTEAFF
TRBJ1-5	TRBV28	.	.	TGTGCCAGCAGTTTCGCGGGGGGGCTCAATCAGCCCCAGCATTTT	CASSFAGGLNQPQHF
TRBJ2-5	TRBV25-1	TRBD1	medium-sized	TGTGCCAGCAGTGAATCTAGGACAGGAGGCGAGACCCAGTACTTC	CASSESRTGGETQYF
TRBJ1-2	TRBV28	TRBD1	.	TGTGCCAGCAGCCCCCCTGGGACAGGAGCAGCCTATGGCTACACCTTC	CASSPPGTGAAYGYTF
TRBJ1-3	TRBV5-1	.	.	TGCGCCAGCAGCTTGGTGCCCCGTGCGGGACGGAGCTCTGGAAACACCATATATTTT	CASSLVPRAGRSSGNTIYF
TRBJ1-4	TRBV4-3	.	once	TGCGCCAGCAGCCAAGGGAGGGACGAAAAACTGTTTTTT	CASSQGRDEKLFF
TRBJ2-3	TRBV14	TRBD2	.	TGTGCCAGCAGCCACGTGGCGGGAGTAAGCACAGATACGCAGTATTTT	CASSHVAGVSTDTQYF
TRBJ2-2	TRBV25-1	.	.	TGTGCCAGCAGTGAACCTACAGGGAACACCGGGGAGCTGTTTTTT	CASSEPTGNTGELFF
TRBJ1-4	TRBV5-6	.	.	TGTGCCAGCAGCTTTAGAGAGCCTCCGAGGGGGGAAAAACTGTTTTTT	CASSFREPPRGEKLFF
TRBJ2-7	TRBV7-2	TRBD1	.	TGTGCCAGCCAAGTCCGCAGGGGGCAACCCTACGAGCAGTACTTC	CASQVRRGQPYEQYF
TRBJ2-6	TRBV18	TRBD2	.	TGTGCCAGCTCACTAGCGGGAGGAGTCTCTGGGGCCAACGTCCTGACTTTC	CASSLAGGVSGANVLTF
TRBJ2-3	TRBV4-2	TRBD2	.	TGTGCCAGCAGCCGCGCGACTAGCGGGGAGTCCGGAGATACGCAGTATTTT	CASSRATSGESGDTQYF